These T cell receptor beta chains were read from a single sample in a study of T cells after yellow fever vaccination. TCRdb re-called the 5' RACE reads through MiXCR, storing one row per CDR3 protein. The data show about 130,000 distinct CDR3 sequences, with about 8.4% seen just once and 30% to 40% held by the top ten. Source: CD8+ T cells sorted from PBMCs, taken on the day of the yellow fever booster vaccination. These receptors were collected from a man aged 18 to 30 who received the YFV17D yellow fever vaccine. The CDR3 runs from the conserved cysteine through the conserved F or W. D genes are given only for firm matches. Where a row states a size, it is once, few, many or the class of an expanded clone; other rows omit it.

size: many
V: TRBV7-6
D: TRBD2
J: TRBJ2-3
DNA: TGTGCCAGCAGCTTGGCGGGGGGGACAGATACGCAGTATTTT
CDR3: CASSLAGGTDTQYF

size: few
V: TRBV7-9
D: -
J: TRBJ2-7
DNA: TGTGCCAGCAGCTTAACGAGCCGTCGGTCCTACGAGCAGTACTTC
CDR3: CASSLTSRRSYEQYF

size: -
V: TRBV7-9
D: -
J: TRBJ2-7
DNA: TGTGCCAGCGGCCTGGGGCGGACGGAAGGCCACGAGCAGTACTTC
CDR3: CASGLGRTEGHEQYF

size: -
V: TRBV6-1
D: TRBD2
J: TRBJ2-3
DNA: TGTGCCAGCCCCGGGGGGGCTAGCACAGATACGCAGTATTTT
CDR3: CASPGGASTDTQYF

size: -
V: TRBV4-1
D: TRBD1
J: TRBJ1-4
DNA: TGCGCCAGCAGCTTTCGACAGGGTGGTAAACTGTTTTTT
CDR3: CASSFRQGGKLFF

size: many
V: TRBV4-3
D: TRBD2
J: TRBJ2-2
DNA: TGCGCCAGCAGCCAAGAAGTCGGGGGGAGGGCCGGGGAGCTGTTTTTT
CDR3: CASSQEVGGRAGELFF

size: few
V: TRBV9
D: -
J: TRBJ1-1
DNA: TGTGCCAGCAGCCGTGACGGGAACACTGAAGCTTTCTTT
CDR3: CASSRDGNTEAFF

size: few
V: TRBV20-1
D: TRBD2
J: TRBJ2-1
DNA: TGCAGTGCTAGAAGGGGAACTAGCGGGGGATCCTACAATGAGCAGTTCTTC
CDR3: CSARRGTSGGSYNEQFF

size: few
V: TRBV7-9
D: -
J: TRBJ2-7
DNA: TGTGCCAGCAGCCCCTCCGGGGCGGTCCACGAGCAGTACTTC
CDR3: CASSPSGAVHEQYF

size: few
V: TRBV4-1
D: -
J: TRBJ2-7
DNA: TGCGCCAGCAGCCATCCACGTGAGGGGAATCAGTACTTC
CDR3: CASSHPREGNQYF

size: -
V: TRBV12-3/TRBV12-4
D: -
J: TRBJ1-1
DNA: TGTGCCAGCAGTTTAGGGGTAGGGCCCACTGAAGCTTTCTTT
CDR3: CASSLGVGPTEAFF

size: -
V: TRBV4-1
D: -
J: TRBJ2-5
DNA: TGCGCCAGCAGCAAGACAGGCGTACAAGAGACCCAGTACTTC
CDR3: CASSKTGVQETQYF

size: -
V: TRBV7-2
D: -
J: TRBJ1-6
DNA: TGTGCCAGCAGCTTAGACAGGCCACCAAATTCACCCCTCCACTTT
CDR3: CASSLDRPPNSPLHF

size: many
V: TRBV6-1
D: TRBD2
J: TRBJ2-3
DNA: TGTGCCAGCAGTTTACCCGGGGGGAGCACAGATACGCAGTATTTT
CDR3: CASSLPGGSTDTQYF

size: few
V: TRBV5-6
D: -
J: TRBJ2-4
DNA: TGTGCCAGCAGCTTGGGGGCGGCCATTCAGTACTTC
CDR3: CASSLGAAIQYF

size: few
V: TRBV7-6
D: -
J: TRBJ1-5
DNA: TGTGCCAGCAGCCCCTTCGGCCGGGTACCCAATCAGCCCCAGCATTTT
CDR3: CASSPFGRVPNQPQHF

size: few
V: TRBV5-1
D: -
J: TRBJ2-5
DNA: TGCGCCAGCAGCTTGCGGGCCCAAGAGACCCAGTACTTC
CDR3: CASSLRAQETQYF

size: -
V: TRBV7-6
D: -
J: TRBJ2-3
DNA: TGTGCCAGCGCCGAGGGCCCCGGCACAGATACGCAGTATTTT
CDR3: CASAEGPGTDTQYF

size: few
V: TRBV20-1
D: -
J: TRBJ1-1
DNA: TGCACCTTGGAGGGGAACACTGAAGCTTTCTTT
CDR3: CTLEGNTEAFF

size: -
V: TRBV4-1
D: -
J: TRBJ1-5
DNA: TGCGCCCGCAGCCAATCGGGGCAAGGTCAGCCCCAGCATTTT
CDR3: CARSQSGQGQPQHF

size: -
V: TRBV13
D: TRBD2
J: TRBJ2-7
DNA: TGTGCCAGCAGTCAAGCGGGGGACCCAAGATCCTACGAGCAGTACTTC
CDR3: CASSQAGDPRSYEQYF

size: -
V: TRBV20-1
D: TRBD2
J: TRBJ2-3
DNA: TGCAGTGCCGAGTTGACTAGCGGGGGGAGCACAGATACGCAGTATTTT
CDR3: CSAELTSGGSTDTQYF

size: -
V: TRBV7-9
D: TRBD1
J: TRBJ2-3
DNA: TGTGCCAGCAGCAACACTCCGGGACAGGGGAACACAGATACGCAGTATTTT
CDR3: CASSNTPGQGNTDTQYF

size: -
V: TRBV6-2/TRBV6-3
D: -
J: TRBJ1-1
DNA: TGTGCCAGCAAAGAGTTGGGCATTTACACTGAAGCTTTCTTT
CDR3: CASKELGIYTEAFF

size: many
V: TRBV5-1
D: TRBD1
J: TRBJ1-1
DNA: TGCGCCAGCAACTACAGGGGCGGGAGCACTGAAGCTTTCTTT
CDR3: CASNYRGGSTEAFF

size: -
V: TRBV28
D: TRBD1
J: TRBJ2-1
DNA: TGTGCCAGCAGCGTCAGGGGGATAAATGAGCAGTTCTTC
CDR3: CASSVRGINEQFF

size: -
V: TRBV12-3/TRBV12-4
D: TRBD2
J: TRBJ2-2
DNA: TGTGCCAGCAGTTTAGGTCCGGGACTAGCGGGGACAAACACCGGGGAGCTGTTTTTT
CDR3: CASSLGPGLAGTNTGELFF

size: -
V: TRBV15
D: TRBD1
J: TRBJ1-2
DNA: TGTGCCACCAGCAAGACAGGGCCTGGCTACACCTTC
CDR3: CATSKTGPGYTF

size: few
V: TRBV24-1
D: TRBD1
J: TRBJ1-1
DNA: TGTGCCACCAGGGACAGGGAGAACACTGAAGCTTTCTTT
CDR3: CATRDRENTEAFF

size: many
V: TRBV4-1
D: TRBD1
J: TRBJ2-5
DNA: TGCGCCAGCAGCCGGCCAAGAGTAGGCAGGGGGCTGGAGACCCAGTACTTC
CDR3: CASSRPRVGRGLETQYF

size: few
V: TRBV4-1
D: TRBD1
J: TRBJ2-7
DNA: TGCGCCAGCAGCCAAGCCCAGGGGGCGTACGAGCAGTACTTC
CDR3: CASSQAQGAYEQYF

size: -
V: TRBV20-1
D: TRBD2
J: TRBJ2-1
DNA: TGCAGTGCTAGAGACCGAAGCGGGGCCGAATACAATGAGCAGTTCTTC
CDR3: CSARDRSGAEYNEQFF

size: -
V: TRBV7-9
D: -
J: TRBJ2-3
DNA: TGTGCCAGCAGCTCCCGTTGGGGGGCTAGGACAGATACGCAGTATTTT
CDR3: CASSSRWGARTDTQYF

size: few
V: TRBV12-3/TRBV12-4
D: -
J: TRBJ1-1
DNA: TGTGCCAGCAACACTCCCTCTAACACTGAAGCTTTCTTT
CDR3: CASNTPSNTEAFF

size: -
V: TRBV7-9
D: -
J: TRBJ2-7
DNA: TGTGCCAGCGCCAACGCCGGCAGGGGCCTCCACGAGCAGTACTTC
CDR3: CASANAGRGLHEQYF

size: -
V: TRBV20-1
D: TRBD2
J: TRBJ2-3
DNA: TGCAGTGCTGGACTAGCGGGGATCACAGATACGCAGTATTTT
CDR3: CSAGLAGITDTQYF

size: few
V: TRBV19
D: -
J: TRBJ2-3
DNA: TGTGCCAGCACCTGGGGGGCCGGATTCACAGATACGCAGTATTTT
CDR3: CASTWGAGFTDTQYF

size: -
V: TRBV7-6
D: -
J: TRBJ1-5
DNA: TGTGCCAGCAGCTTAGATGGAGGGCAGCCCCAGCATTTT
CDR3: CASSLDGGQPQHF

size: -
V: TRBV2
D: -
J: TRBJ2-1
DNA: TGTGCCAGCAGTGATGCCGGGGGGGGACAGGGCAATGAGCAGTTCTTC
CDR3: CASSDAGGGQGNEQFF

size: few
V: TRBV12-3/TRBV12-4
D: -
J: TRBJ1-2
DNA: TGTGCCAGCAGTTTCCCCCATGGCTACACCTTC
CDR3: CASSFPHGYTF

size: -
V: TRBV7-9
D: -
J: TRBJ1-4
DNA: TGTGCCAGCAGCTTATCCCATACAGGGAGGTCGGCTAATGAAAAACTGTTTTTT
CDR3: CASSLSHTGRSANEKLFF